A selection of T cell receptor beta chains follows, all from one sample in a study of cytomegalovirus exposure and HLA in healthy donors. Data came from immunoSEQ multiplex PCR; TCRdb stores just in-frame clones and leaves some out. The sample has 200,000 to 300,000 clones; about 92% are singletons. Sample: PBMCs. These receptors all come from a woman aged 25 to 39 in good health and CMV-seronegative. Both conserved end residues are part of each CDR3. Fields, in order: V gene, D gene, clone size, J gene, CDR3 protein, CDR3 DNA. A D gene is named only where the DNA matches it firmly. Size values are once, few and many counts, or a class for expanded clones, and some rows have none.

V gene: TRBV5-1; D gene: .; clone size: .; J gene: TRBJ2-1; CDR3 protein: CASSLIGVHGNEQFF; CDR3 DNA: TGCGCCAGCAGCTTAATAGGTGTCCACGGCAATGAGCAGTTCTTC
V gene: TRBV7-8; D gene: .; clone size: .; J gene: TRBJ2-3; CDR3 protein: CASSLGILGAPLSDTQYF; CDR3 DNA: TGTGCCAGCAGCTTAGGTATTCTCGGGGCGCCCCTGTCAGATACGCAGTATTTT
V gene: TRBV13; D gene: .; clone size: .; J gene: TRBJ2-7; CDR3 protein: CASSLIPGYEQYF; CDR3 DNA: TGTGCCAGCAGCTTAATCCCGGGCTACGAGCAGTACTTC
V gene: TRBV15; D gene: .; clone size: .; J gene: TRBJ2-1; CDR3 protein: CATSREYNEQFF; CDR3 DNA: TGTGCCACCAGCAGAGAATACAATGAGCAGTTCTTC
V gene: TRBV14; D gene: .; clone size: .; J gene: TRBJ1-2; CDR3 protein: CASSPSGSGYTF; CDR3 DNA: TGTGCCAGCAGTCCCAGTGGATCAGGCTACACCTTC
V gene: TRBV6-5; D gene: .; clone size: .; J gene: TRBJ2-7; CDR3 protein: CASSQHSYEQYF; CDR3 DNA: TGTGCCAGCAGCCAACATTCCTACGAGCAGTACTTC
V gene: TRBV7-3; D gene: TRBD1; clone size: .; J gene: TRBJ2-7; CDR3 protein: CASSSWDRANEQYF; CDR3 DNA: TGTGCCAGCAGCTCCTGGGACAGGGCCAACGAGCAGTACTTC
V gene: TRBV2; D gene: .; clone size: few; J gene: TRBJ2-2; CDR3 protein: CASSEQGPTGELFF; CDR3 DNA: TGTGCCAGCAGTGAACAGGGTCCAACCGGGGAGCTGTTTTTT
V gene: TRBV11-2; D gene: TRBD1; clone size: .; J gene: TRBJ2-7; CDR3 protein: CASSYGGGQGAYEQYF; CDR3 DNA: TGTGCCAGCAGCTACGGGGGTGGACAGGGGGCCTACGAGCAGTACTTC
V gene: TRBV28; D gene: .; clone size: .; J gene: TRBJ2-7; CDR3 protein: CASSPPQGRLDEQYF; CDR3 DNA: TGTGCCAGCAGTCCCCCCCAGGGGAGGTTGGACGAGCAGTACTTC
V gene: TRBV5-1; D gene: .; clone size: .; J gene: TRBJ2-2; CDR3 protein: CASSLVAGLDTGELFF; CDR3 DNA: TGCGCCAGCAGCTTGGTAGCAGGGCTTGACACCGGGGAGCTGTTTTTT
V gene: TRBV9; D gene: .; clone size: once; J gene: TRBJ2-3; CDR3 protein: CASSVGGIGSTDTQYF; CDR3 DNA: TGTGCCAGCAGCGTAGGAGGGATAGGAAGCACAGATACGCAGTATTTT
V gene: TRBV29-1; D gene: TRBD2; clone size: .; J gene: TRBJ2-5; CDR3 protein: CSVEYEGREETQYF; CDR3 DNA: TGCAGCGTTGAATATGAAGGGAGGGAGGAGACCCAGTACTTC
V gene: TRBV4-1; D gene: .; clone size: .; J gene: TRBJ2-7; CDR3 protein: CASSQDWAYEQYF; CDR3 DNA: TGCGCCAGCAGCCAAGATTGGGCTTACGAGCAGTACTTC
V gene: TRBV18; D gene: .; clone size: .; J gene: TRBJ2-3; CDR3 protein: CASSPPAETTQYF; CDR3 DNA: TGTGCCAGCTCACCACCGGCAGAGACTACGCAGTATTTT
V gene: TRBV4-1; D gene: .; clone size: .; J gene: TRBJ2-5; CDR3 protein: CASSQDWEETQYF; CDR3 DNA: TGCGCCAGCAGCCAAGATTGGGAAGAGACCCAGTACTTC
V gene: TRBV6-1; D gene: TRBD1; clone size: .; J gene: TRBJ2-1; CDR3 protein: CASKGTGLDEQFF; CDR3 DNA: TGTGCCAGCAAAGGGACAGGTTTGGATGAGCAGTTCTTC
V gene: TRBV7-8; D gene: TRBD2; clone size: .; J gene: TRBJ2-5; CDR3 protein: CASSLKLAGGAEGETQYF; CDR3 DNA: TGTGCCAGCAGCTTAAAGCTAGCGGGAGGCGCAGAGGGAGAGACCCAGTACTTC
V gene: TRBV27; D gene: .; clone size: .; J gene: TRBJ2-1; CDR3 protein: CATRLFSYNEQFF; CDR3 DNA: TGTGCCACCCGACTATTCTCCTACAATGAGCAGTTCTTC
V gene: TRBV7-9; D gene: .; clone size: once; J gene: TRBJ1-1; CDR3 protein: CASSLAGRLNTEAFF; CDR3 DNA: TGTGCCAGCAGCTTAGCTGGCAGATTGAACACTGAAGCTTTCTTT
V gene: TRBV6-4; D gene: TRBD2; clone size: few; J gene: TRBJ2-3; CDR3 protein: CASSDSGLAGGSHTDTQYF; CDR3 DNA: TGTGCCAGCAGTGACTCGGGGCTAGCGGGAGGTTCTCACACAGATACGCAGTATTTT
V gene: TRBV27; D gene: .; clone size: .; J gene: TRBJ2-7; CDR3 protein: CASRTTGVAEQYF; CDR3 DNA: TGTGCCAGCAGGACGACAGGTGTGGCCGAGCAGTACTTC
V gene: TRBV11-1; D gene: TRBD2; clone size: .; J gene: TRBJ2-3; CDR3 protein: CASGKREGRGTDTQYF; CDR3 DNA: TGTGCCAGCGGGAAGCGGGAGGGCCGGGGCACAGATACGCAGTATTTT
V gene: TRBV9; D gene: TRBD1; clone size: .; J gene: TRBJ2-7; CDR3 protein: CASSLGTGDSEQYF; CDR3 DNA: TGTGCCAGCAGCCTCGGGACAGGGGACTCCGAGCAGTACTTC
V gene: TRBV6-6; D gene: .; clone size: once; J gene: TRBJ2-1; CDR3 protein: CASSNPYARVRNEQFF; CDR3 DNA: TGTGCCAGCAGTAATCCGTACGCAAGAGTAAGGAATGAGCAGTTCTTC
V gene: TRBV15; D gene: .; clone size: .; J gene: TRBJ2-3; CDR3 protein: CATSRGSNTDTQYF; CDR3 DNA: TGTGCCACCAGCAGAGGGAGCAACACAGATACGCAGTATTTT
V gene: TRBV7-3; D gene: .; clone size: .; J gene: TRBJ2-1; CDR3 protein: CASSSGTEQFF; CDR3 DNA: TGTGCCAGCAGCTCGGGAACGGAGCAGTTCTTC
V gene: TRBV10-2; D gene: .; clone size: .; J gene: TRBJ2-5; CDR3 protein: CASSEPQLGHQETQYF; CDR3 DNA: TGCGCCAGCAGTGAGCCCCAACTAGGACACCAAGAGACCCAGTACTTC
V gene: TRBV27; D gene: .; clone size: .; J gene: TRBJ2-7; CDR3 protein: CASSLSSRAPYEQYF; CDR3 DNA: TGTGCCAGCAGTTTATCGAGCAGGGCACCCTACGAGCAGTACTTC
V gene: TRBV21-1; D gene: .; clone size: .; J gene: TRBJ2-7; CDR3 protein: CASTRGPYEQYF; CDR3 DNA: TGTGCCAGCACTAGAGGGCCCTACGAGCAGTACTTC
V gene: TRBV19; D gene: TRBD1; clone size: .; J gene: TRBJ1-5; CDR3 protein: CASSTKTGVGNQPQHF; CDR3 DNA: TGTGCCAGTAGTACCAAAACAGGGGTTGGCAATCAGCCCCAGCATTTT
V gene: TRBV27; D gene: .; clone size: .; J gene: TRBJ2-3; CDR3 protein: CASSLMGSSDTQYF; CDR3 DNA: TGTGCCAGCAGTTTAATGGGTAGCTCAGATACGCAGTATTTT
V gene: TRBV18; D gene: TRBD2; clone size: .; J gene: TRBJ2-1; CDR3 protein: CASSPSGSIPSYNEQFF; CDR3 DNA: TGTGCCAGCTCCCCTAGCGGGAGTATCCCCTCCTACAATGAGCAGTTCTTC
V gene: TRBV6-4; D gene: TRBD1; clone size: .; J gene: TRBJ2-2; CDR3 protein: CASRPDRGTGELFF; CDR3 DNA: TGTGCCAGCCGGCCGGACAGGGGCACCGGGGAGCTGTTTTTT
V gene: TRBV7-6; D gene: TRBD1; clone size: .; J gene: TRBJ2-1; CDR3 protein: CASSPGTGGAAAYNEQFF; CDR3 DNA: TGTGCCAGCAGCCCCGGGACAGGGGGCGCAGCGGCCTACAATGAGCAGTTCTTC
V gene: TRBV4-1; D gene: .; clone size: .; J gene: TRBJ2-7; CDR3 protein: CASSPLGSSRYEQYF; CDR3 DNA: TGCGCCAGCAGCCCCTTAGGGTCATCACGCTACGAGCAGTACTTC
V gene: TRBV5-1; D gene: .; clone size: once; J gene: TRBJ1-1; CDR3 protein: CASSLQETMNTEAFF; CDR3 DNA: TGCGCCAGCAGCTTGCAGGAAACCATGAACACTGAAGCTTTCTTT
V gene: TRBV5-6; D gene: TRBD1; clone size: .; J gene: TRBJ1-5; CDR3 protein: CASSSTGQGGPSNQPQHF; CDR3 DNA: TGTGCCAGCAGCTCTACGGGACAGGGGGGGCCTAGCAATCAGCCCCAGCATTTT
V gene: TRBV27; D gene: TRBD2; clone size: .; J gene: TRBJ2-3; CDR3 protein: CASSFGGLAGVFGDTQYF; CDR3 DNA: TGTGCCAGCAGTTTTGGGGGGCTAGCGGGAGTGTTCGGGGATACGCAGTATTTT
V gene: TRBV7-2; D gene: .; clone size: .; J gene: TRBJ2-3; CDR3 protein: CASSPRVRTDTQYF; CDR3 DNA: TGTGCCAGCAGCCCCCGCGTCAGGACAGATACGCAGTATTTT
V gene: TRBV28; D gene: TRBD1; clone size: .; J gene: TRBJ2-7; CDR3 protein: CASSWTGGFYEQYF; CDR3 DNA: TGTGCCAGCAGTTGGACAGGGGGCTTCTACGAGCAGTACTTC
V gene: TRBV5-5; D gene: .; clone size: .; J gene: TRBJ1-2; CDR3 protein: CASSHREGDGYTF; CDR3 DNA: TGTGCCAGCAGCCACAGGGAGGGGGATGGCTACACCTTC
V gene: TRBV5-1; D gene: .; clone size: .; J gene: TRBJ2-2; CDR3 protein: CASSLVNQNTGELFF; CDR3 DNA: TGCGCCAGCAGCTTGGTCAACCAGAACACCGGGGAGCTGTTTTTT
V gene: TRBV9; D gene: .; clone size: .; J gene: TRBJ2-1; CDR3 protein: CASSGPGLSSYNEQFF; CDR3 DNA: TGTGCCAGCAGCGGACCGGGACTGAGCTCCTACAATGAGCAGTTCTTC
V gene: TRBV27; D gene: TRBD2; clone size: .; J gene: TRBJ2-7; CDR3 protein: CASSFAGGYEQYF; CDR3 DNA: TGTGCCAGCAGTTTCGCGGGAGGCTACGAGCAGTACTTC
V gene: TRBV13; D gene: .; clone size: .; J gene: TRBJ1-3; CDR3 protein: CASSPLRKFSSGNTIYF; CDR3 DNA: TGTGCCAGCAGCCCATTAAGGAAGTTTAGCTCTGGAAACACCATATATTTT
V gene: TRBV5-1; D gene: .; clone size: .; J gene: TRBJ2-7; CDR3 protein: CASSLGTPYEQYF; CDR3 DNA: TGCGCCAGCAGCTTGGGGACGCCTTACGAGCAGTACTTC
V gene: TRBV28; D gene: TRBD2; clone size: .; J gene: TRBJ2-2; CDR3 protein: CASSNRGLAGRGELFF; CDR3 DNA: TGTGCCAGCAGCAATAGAGGACTAGCGGGTCGCGGGGAGCTGTTTTTT